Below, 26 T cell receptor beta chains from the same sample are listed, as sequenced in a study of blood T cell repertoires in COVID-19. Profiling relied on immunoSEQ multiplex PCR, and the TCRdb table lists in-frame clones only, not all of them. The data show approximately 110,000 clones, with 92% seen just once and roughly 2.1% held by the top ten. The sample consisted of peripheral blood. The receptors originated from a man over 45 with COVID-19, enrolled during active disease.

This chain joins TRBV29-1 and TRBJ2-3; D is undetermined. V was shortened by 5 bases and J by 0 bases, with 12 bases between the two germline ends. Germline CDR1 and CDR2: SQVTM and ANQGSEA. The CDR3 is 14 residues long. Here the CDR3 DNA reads TGCAGCGTTTCCGGCGGAGCTAGCACAGATACGCAGTATTTT. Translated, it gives CSVSGGASTDTQYF.

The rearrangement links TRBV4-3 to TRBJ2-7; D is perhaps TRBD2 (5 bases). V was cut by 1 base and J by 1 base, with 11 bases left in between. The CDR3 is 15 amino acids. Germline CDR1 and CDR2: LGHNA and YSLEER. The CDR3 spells CASSQGEDWSYEQYF. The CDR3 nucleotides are TGCGCCAGCAGCCAAGGAGAGGACTGGTCCTACGAGCAGTACTTC.

DNA of the CDR3: TGTGCCAGCAGTGGACTAGCGGGAGCTGGGGCCAACGTCCTGACTTTC. Its protein product is CASSGLAGAGANVLTF. This rearrangement joins TRBV2 to TRBJ2-6, with 12 bases that match TRBD2. The CDR3 runs to 16 residues. Germline trimming cut 4 bases from V and 2 bases from J; bases unmatched to any gene: 0. The germline CDR1 and CDR2 sequences are SNHLY and FYNNEI.

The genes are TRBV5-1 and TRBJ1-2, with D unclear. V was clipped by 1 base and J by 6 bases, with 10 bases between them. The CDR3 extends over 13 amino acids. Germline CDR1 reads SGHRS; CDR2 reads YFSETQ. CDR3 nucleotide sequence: TGCGCCAGCAGCTTGACCCGACGGGATGGCTACACCTTC. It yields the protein CASSLTRRDGYTF.

As DNA, the CDR3 is TGTGCCACCAGCCGCAGACTAGCGGGAGCCAATGAGCAGTTCTTC. It is translated as CATSRRLAGANEQFF. The chain joins TRBV15 to TRBJ2-1; 12 bases align to TRBD2. The CDR3 is 15 residues long. V lost 5 bases, J lost 6 bases, and 5 bases stayed unmatched. CDR1 is LNHNV and CDR2 is YYDKDF in the germline V gene (reference sequence).

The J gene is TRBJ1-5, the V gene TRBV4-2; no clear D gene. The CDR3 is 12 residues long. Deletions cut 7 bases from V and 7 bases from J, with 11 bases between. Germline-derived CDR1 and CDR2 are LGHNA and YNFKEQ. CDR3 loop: CASNDPGQPQHF. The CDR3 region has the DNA TGTGCCAGCAACGACCCCGGGCAGCCCCAGCATTTT.

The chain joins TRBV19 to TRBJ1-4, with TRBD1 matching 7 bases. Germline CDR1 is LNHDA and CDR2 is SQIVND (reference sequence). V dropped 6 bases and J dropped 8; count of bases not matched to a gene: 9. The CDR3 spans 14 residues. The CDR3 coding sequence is TGTGCCAGTAGGCTCCAGGGGGAAGGAGAAAAACTGTTTTTT. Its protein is CASRLQGEGEKLFF.

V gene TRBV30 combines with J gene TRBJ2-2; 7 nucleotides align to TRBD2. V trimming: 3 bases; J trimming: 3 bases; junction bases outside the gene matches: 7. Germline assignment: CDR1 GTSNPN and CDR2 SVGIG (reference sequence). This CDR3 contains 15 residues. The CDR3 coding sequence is TGTGCCTGGAGGGGGGGAGGGGTGGACACCGGGGAGCTGTTTTTT. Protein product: CAWRGGGVDTGELFF.

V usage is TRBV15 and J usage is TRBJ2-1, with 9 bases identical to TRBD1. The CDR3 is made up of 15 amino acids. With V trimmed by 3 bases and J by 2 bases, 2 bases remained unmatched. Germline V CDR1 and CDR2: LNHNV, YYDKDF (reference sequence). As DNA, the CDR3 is TGTGCCACCAGCAGTAGGACAGGGGCCTACAATGAGCAGTTCTTC. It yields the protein CATSSRTGAYNEQFF.

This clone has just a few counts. The chain's CDR3 is CASKNNRDQPQHF. As DNA, the CDR3 is TGTGCCAGCAAAAACAACAGGGACCAGCCCCAGCATTTT. J is TRBJ1-5 and V is TRBV19; TRBD1 is a possible D gene (6 bases). V lost 9 bases, J lost 7 bases, and 16 bases lay in between. Germline V gene lookup returns CDR1 LNHDA and CDR2 SQIVND (reference sequence). The CDR3 length is 13 residues.

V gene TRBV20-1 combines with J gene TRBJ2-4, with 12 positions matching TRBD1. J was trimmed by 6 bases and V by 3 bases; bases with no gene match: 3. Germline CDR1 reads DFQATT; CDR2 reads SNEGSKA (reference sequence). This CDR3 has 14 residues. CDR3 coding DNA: TGCAGTGCTAGTCCGGGACAGGGGGCAAACATTCAGTACTTC. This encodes CSASPGQGANIQYF.

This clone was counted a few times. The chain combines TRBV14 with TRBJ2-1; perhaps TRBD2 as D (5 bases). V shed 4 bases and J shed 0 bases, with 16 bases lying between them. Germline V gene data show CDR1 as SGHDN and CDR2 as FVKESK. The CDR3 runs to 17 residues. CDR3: CASSPPSPSRSYNEQFF. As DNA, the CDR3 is TGTGCCAGCAGCCCCCCCAGCCCTAGCCGCTCCTACAATGAGCAGTTCTTC.

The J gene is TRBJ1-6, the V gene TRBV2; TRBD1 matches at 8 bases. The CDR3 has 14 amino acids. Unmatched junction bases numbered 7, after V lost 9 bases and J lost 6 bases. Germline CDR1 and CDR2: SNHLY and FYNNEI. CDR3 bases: TGTGCCAGGGGAAGGACAGGGACTAATTCACCCCTCCACTTT. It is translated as CARGRTGTNSPLHF.

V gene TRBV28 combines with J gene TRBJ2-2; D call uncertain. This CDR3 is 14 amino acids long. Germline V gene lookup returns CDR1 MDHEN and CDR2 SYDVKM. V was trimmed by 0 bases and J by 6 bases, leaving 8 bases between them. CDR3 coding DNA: TGTGCCAGCAGTTTATGGGCAGGCGCCGGGGAGCTGTTTTTT. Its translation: CASSLWAGAGELFF.

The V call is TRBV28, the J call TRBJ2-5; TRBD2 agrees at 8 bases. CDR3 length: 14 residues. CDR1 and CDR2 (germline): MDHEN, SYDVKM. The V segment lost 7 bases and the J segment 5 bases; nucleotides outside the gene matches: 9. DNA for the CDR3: TGTGCCAGCACCTCACCCGGGAGGGTCGAGACCCAGTACTTC. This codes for CASTSPGRVETQYF.

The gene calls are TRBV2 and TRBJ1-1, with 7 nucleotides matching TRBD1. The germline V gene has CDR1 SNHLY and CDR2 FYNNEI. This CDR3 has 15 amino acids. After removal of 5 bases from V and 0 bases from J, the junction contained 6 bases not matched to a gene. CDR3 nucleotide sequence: TGTGCCAGCAGTTCCTCCGGGACAGTGAACACTGAAGCTTTCTTT. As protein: CASSSSGTVNTEAFF. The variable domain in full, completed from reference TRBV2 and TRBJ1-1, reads EPEVTQTPSHQVTQMGQEVILRCVPISNHLYFYWYRQILGQKVEFLVSFYNNEISEKSEIFDDQFSVERPDGSNFTLKIRSTKLEDSAMYFCASSSSGTVNTEAFFGQGTRLTVV.

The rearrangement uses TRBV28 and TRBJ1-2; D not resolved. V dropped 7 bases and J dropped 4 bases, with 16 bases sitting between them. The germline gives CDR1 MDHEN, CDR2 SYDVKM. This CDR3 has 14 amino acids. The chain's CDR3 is CASTGSPLLYGYTF. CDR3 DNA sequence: TGTGCCAGCACAGGCAGCCCCTTGCTCTATGGCTACACCTTC.

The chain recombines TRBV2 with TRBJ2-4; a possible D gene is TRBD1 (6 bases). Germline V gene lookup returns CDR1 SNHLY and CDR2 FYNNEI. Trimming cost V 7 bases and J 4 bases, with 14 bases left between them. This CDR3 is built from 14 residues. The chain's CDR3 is CASTPFGQKNIQYF. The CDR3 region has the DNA TGTGCCAGCACCCCCTTCGGACAGAAAAACATTCAGTACTTC.

CDR3 region: CAISESLFMSSYNEQFF. Written as DNA, the CDR3 is TGTGCCATCAGTGAGTCCCTGTTCATGAGCTCCTACAATGAGCAGTTCTTC. The rearrangement joins TRBV10-3 to TRBJ2-1; no clear D gene. Germline-derived CDR1 and CDR2 are ENHRY and SYGVKD. The CDR3 consists of 17 residues. The V end was cut by 0 bases, the J end by 0 bases, with 12 bases between.

CDR3 in DNA: TGTGCCAGCAGTGAACGGGCTAGCCCAACTAGCACAGATACGCAGTATTTT. This codes for CASSERASPTSTDTQYF. The gene calls are TRBV2 and TRBJ2-3; D perhaps matches TRBD2 (5 bases). Germline V gives CDR1 SNHLY, CDR2 FYNNEI. The ends were cut back, 2 bases at V and 0 bases at J, with 15 bases in the middle. The CDR3 has 17 residues.

The CDR3 is CASSNNSGSEETQYF. The CDR3 DNA sequence: TGTGCCAGCAGCAATAATAGCGGGAGTGAGGAGACCCAGTACTTC. This rearrangement joins TRBV21-1 to TRBJ2-5; no DNA check was done on the table's D call, TRBD2. TRBV21-1 is designated a pseudogene. The CDR3 is made up of 15 amino acids.

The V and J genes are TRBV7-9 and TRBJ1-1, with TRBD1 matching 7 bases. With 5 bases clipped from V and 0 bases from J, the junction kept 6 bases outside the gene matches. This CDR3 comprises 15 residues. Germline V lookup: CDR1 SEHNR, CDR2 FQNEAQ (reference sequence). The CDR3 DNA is TGTGCCAGCAGCCGGGACAGTATCATGAACACTGAAGCTTTCTTT. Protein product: CASSRDSIMNTEAFF.

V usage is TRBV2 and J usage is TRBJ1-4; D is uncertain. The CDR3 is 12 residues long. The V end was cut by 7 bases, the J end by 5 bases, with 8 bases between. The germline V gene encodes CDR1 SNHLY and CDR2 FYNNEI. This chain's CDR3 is CASTGRNEKLFF. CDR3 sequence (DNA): TGTGCCAGCACCGGCAGGAATGAAAAACTGTTTTTT.

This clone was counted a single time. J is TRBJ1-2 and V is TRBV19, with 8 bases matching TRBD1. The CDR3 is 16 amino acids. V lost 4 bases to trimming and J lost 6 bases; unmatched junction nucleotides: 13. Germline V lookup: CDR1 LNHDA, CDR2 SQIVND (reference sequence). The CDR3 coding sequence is TGTGCCAGTAGTACTTTACTAGGACAGGGAGAGGATGGCTACACCTTC. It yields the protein CASSTLLGQGEDGYTF.

CDR3 DNA: TGTGCCAGCAGCCTAGGGACAGGGTGGGACATTCAGTACTTC. Protein sequence: CASSLGTGWDIQYF. The chain joins TRBV7-9 to TRBJ2-4; TRBD1 matches at 9 bases. The junction had 7 bases not matched to a gene; V was cut back by 5 bases and J by 8 bases. Germline V gives CDR1 SEHNR, CDR2 FQNEAQ (reference sequence). The CDR3 runs to 14 residues.

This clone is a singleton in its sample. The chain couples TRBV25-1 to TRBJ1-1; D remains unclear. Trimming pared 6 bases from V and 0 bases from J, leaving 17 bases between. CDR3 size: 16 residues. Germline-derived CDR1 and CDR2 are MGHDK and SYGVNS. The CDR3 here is CASRSNQVIMNTEAFF. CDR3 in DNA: TGTGCCAGCAGGAGTAACCAGGTTATTATGAACACTGAAGCTTTCTTT. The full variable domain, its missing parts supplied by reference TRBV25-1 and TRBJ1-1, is EADIYQTPRYLVIGTGKKITLECSQTMGHDKMYWYQQDPGMELHLIHYSYGVNSTEKGDLSSESTVSRIRTEHFPLTLESARPSHTSQYLCASRSNQVIMNTEAFFGQGTRLTVV.